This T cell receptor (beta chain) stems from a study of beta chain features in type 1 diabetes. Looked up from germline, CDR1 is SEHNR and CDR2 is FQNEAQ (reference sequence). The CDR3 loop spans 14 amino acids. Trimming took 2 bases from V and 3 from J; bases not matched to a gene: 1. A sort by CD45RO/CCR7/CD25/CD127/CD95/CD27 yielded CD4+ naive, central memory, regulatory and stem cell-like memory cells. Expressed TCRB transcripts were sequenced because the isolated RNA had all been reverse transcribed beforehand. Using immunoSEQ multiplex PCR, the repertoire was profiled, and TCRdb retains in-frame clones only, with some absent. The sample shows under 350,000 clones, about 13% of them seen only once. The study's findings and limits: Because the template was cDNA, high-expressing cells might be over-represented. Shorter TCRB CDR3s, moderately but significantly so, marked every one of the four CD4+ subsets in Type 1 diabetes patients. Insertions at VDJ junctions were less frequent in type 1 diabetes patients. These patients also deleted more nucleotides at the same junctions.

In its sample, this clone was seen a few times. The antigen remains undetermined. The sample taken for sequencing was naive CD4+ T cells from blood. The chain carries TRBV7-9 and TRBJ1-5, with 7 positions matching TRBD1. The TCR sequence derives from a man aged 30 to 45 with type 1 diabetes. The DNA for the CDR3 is TGTGCCAGCAGCTTAACAGGGGACAATCAGCCCCAGCATTTT. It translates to CASSLTGDNQPQHF.